What follows is one TCR beta chain and its context. Antigen specificity is unknown. The V end lost 2 bases, the J end lost 4 bases, and 14 bases lay between the germline ends. The CDR3 totals 15 residues. The V gene's germline CDR1 is MNHNS and CDR2 SASEGT. TCRdb keeps only in-frame clones here, not all; method: immunoSEQ multiplex PCR. Here the sample spans around 160,000 clones, approximately 94% being singletons. The data stem from a study of T cell responses to AZD1222 COVID-19 vaccine. Findings and limits, study-wide: Females outnumbered males among donors, who were mostly white British; clonal diversity was possibly underestimated. Variant regions that are unmutated are reportedly the target of nearly half of spike-specific TCRs.

This material consisted of peripheral blood, taken on day 0 of AZD1222 vaccination. The V and J genes are TRBV6-1 and TRBJ1-2, with D tentatively TRBD1 (5 bases). The clonotype originates from an adult in good health. As DNA, the CDR3 is TGTGCCAGCAGTGAATGGGCCGGGGCAGCCTATGGCTACACCTTC. This sequence encodes CASSEWAGAAYGYTF.